What follows are 5 T cell receptor beta chains derived from one specimen sequenced in a study of blood T cell repertoires in COVID-19 (dated by TCRdb to about 2020). Library preparation was by the immunoSEQ multiplex PCR assay. TCRdb re-hosts the immuneACCESS table, in-frame sequences only. Its copies lack some clones; in the studies checked, an unresolved V gene accounts for under half of them, and the cause for the rest is not known. This sample gives some 160,000 clones in total; over 75% of them show up just once. The leading ten clones occupy approximately 6.2% of the sample. Sequencing was done on a sample of peripheral blood. These TCRs come from a man aged 65 to 85 with active or convalescent COVID-19.

The V call is TRBV6-2 or TRBV6-3, the J call TRBJ2-7, with D possibly TRBD1 on 6 matching bases. The CDR3 runs 14 residues. The V end lost 2 bases, the J end lost 3 bases, and 11 bases lay between the germline ends. Germline assignment: CDR1 MNHEY and CDR2 SVGEGT. The CDR3 DNA reads as TGTGCCAGCAGTTACGATGGACAGAACTACGAGCAGTACTTC. Encoded protein: CASSYDGQNYEQYF.

The chain joins TRBV30 to TRBJ1-2; 8 positions match TRBD1. The length of the CDR3 is 14 residues. CDR1 is GTSNPN and CDR2 is SVGIG in the germline V gene (reference sequence). V lost 3 bases to trimming and J lost 8 bases; unmatched junction nucleotides: 11. CDR3 sequence reads: CAWSLSVDRGGYTF. For the CDR3, the DNA is TGTGCCTGGAGCCTATCCGTCGACAGGGGCGGCTACACCTTC.

This clone has a handful of counts. The V gene is TRBV2, the J gene TRBJ1-4; the D is unclear. The germline V gene has CDR1 SNHLY and CDR2 FYNNEI. Trimming shortened V by 4 bases and J by 5 bases, and 8 bases separated the two germline ends. This CDR3 spans 13 amino acids. CDR3 nucleotides: TGTGCCAGCAGTGCTGAGCTGAATGAAAAACTGTTTTTT. Translation: CASSAELNEKLFF.

The chain uses TRBV5-4 and TRBJ1-6, with TRBD1 matching 7 bases. V was clipped by 4 bases and J by 6 bases; unmatched bases: 7. The germline V gene encodes CDR1 SGHNT and CDR2 YYREEE (reference sequence). This CDR3 is 15 amino acids long. The DNA of the CDR3 is TGTGCCAGCAGCGCGGACAGGACTACTAATTCACCCCTCCACTTT. Protein product: CASSADRTTNSPLHF.

The chain links TRBV6-2 or TRBV6-3 to TRBJ1-6; a weak D match, TRBD1 (6 bases). With 6 bases removed from V and 9 bases from J, the gap between germline ends came to 18 bases. Germline CDR1 reads MNHEY; CDR2 reads SVGEGT. The CDR3 runs to 15 residues. The CDR3 protein is CASSNPGRGGSPLHF. The CDR3 coding sequence is TGTGCCAGCAGCAATCCGGGCAGGGGCGGTTCACCCCTCCACTTT.